This note documents a single T cell receptor (beta chain) sequence. Its antigen is as yet unknown. The CDR3 spans 15 residues. Germline CDR1 is SGDLS and CDR2 is YYNGEE. Deletions cut 4 bases from V and 3 bases from J, with 13 bases between. These data originate in a study of immune evolution from preneoplasia to lung adenocarcinoma. H&E slides confirmed each diagnosis, reviewed by two pathologists independently. Findings and caveats of the study: Later-stage lesions seemingly showed higher T cell density and diversity than normal lung.

Libraries were prepared by immunoSEQ multiplex PCR; TCRdb keeps only in-frame clonotypes and omits some of them. This repertoire shows more than 3,000 clones, 75% to 85% found once; its top ten account for roughly 12%. The TCR was taken from a person aged 55-79 years with lung adenocarcinoma. Sequenced sample: FFPE lung adenocarcinoma in situ tissue. The chain carries TRBV9 and TRBJ2-2; tentative D call: TRBD2 (7 bases). CDR3 protein: CASSWEGGDTGELFF. For the CDR3, the DNA is TGTGCCAGCAGCTGGGAGGGGGGCGACACCGGGGAGCTGTTTTTT.